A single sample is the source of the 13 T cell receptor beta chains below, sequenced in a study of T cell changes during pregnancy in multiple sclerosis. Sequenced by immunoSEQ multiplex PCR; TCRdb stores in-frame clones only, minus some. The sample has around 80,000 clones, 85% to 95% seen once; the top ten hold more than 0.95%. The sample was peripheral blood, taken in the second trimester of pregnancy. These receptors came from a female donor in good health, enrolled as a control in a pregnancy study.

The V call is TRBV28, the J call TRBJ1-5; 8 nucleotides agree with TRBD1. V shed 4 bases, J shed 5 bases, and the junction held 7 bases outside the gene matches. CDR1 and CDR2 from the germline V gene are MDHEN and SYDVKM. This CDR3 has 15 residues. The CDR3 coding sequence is TGTGCCAGCAGTTCGGGACAGGCGGGGGATCAGCCCCAGCATTTT. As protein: CASSSGQAGDQPQHF.

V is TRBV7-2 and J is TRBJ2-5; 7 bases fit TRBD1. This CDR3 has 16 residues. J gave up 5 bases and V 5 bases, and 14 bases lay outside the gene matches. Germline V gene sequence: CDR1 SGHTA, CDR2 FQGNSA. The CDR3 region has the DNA TGTGCCAGCAGCCTGAATGGGGCAGGGGGTACGGAGACCCAGTACTTC. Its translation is CASSLNGAGGTETQYF.

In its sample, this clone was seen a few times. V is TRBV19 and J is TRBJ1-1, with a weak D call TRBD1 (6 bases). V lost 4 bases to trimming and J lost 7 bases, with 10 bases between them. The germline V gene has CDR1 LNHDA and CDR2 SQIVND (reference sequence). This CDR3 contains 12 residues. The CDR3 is CASSNRQVEAFF. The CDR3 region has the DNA TGTGCCAGTAGTAATCGACAGGTTGAAGCTTTCTTT.

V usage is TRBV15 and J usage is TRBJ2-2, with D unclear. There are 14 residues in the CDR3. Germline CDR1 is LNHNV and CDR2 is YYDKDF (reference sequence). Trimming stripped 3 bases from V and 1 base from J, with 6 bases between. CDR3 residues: CATSRLENTGELFF. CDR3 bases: TGTGCCACCAGCAGGTTAGAGAACACCGGGGAGCTGTTTTTT.

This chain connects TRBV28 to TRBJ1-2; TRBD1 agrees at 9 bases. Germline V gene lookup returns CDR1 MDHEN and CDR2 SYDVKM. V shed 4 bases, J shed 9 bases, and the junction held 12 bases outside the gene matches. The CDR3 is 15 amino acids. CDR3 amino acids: CASSSPGTGTLRYTF. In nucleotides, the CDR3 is TGTGCCAGCAGTTCCCCCGGGACAGGGACTCTACGCTACACCTTC.

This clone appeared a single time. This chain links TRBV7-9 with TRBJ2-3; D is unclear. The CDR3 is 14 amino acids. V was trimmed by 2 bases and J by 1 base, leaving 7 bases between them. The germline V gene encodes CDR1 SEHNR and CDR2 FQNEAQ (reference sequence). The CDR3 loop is CASSLQTGTDTQYF. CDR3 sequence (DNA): TGTGCCAGCAGCTTACAGACTGGCACAGATACGCAGTATTTT.

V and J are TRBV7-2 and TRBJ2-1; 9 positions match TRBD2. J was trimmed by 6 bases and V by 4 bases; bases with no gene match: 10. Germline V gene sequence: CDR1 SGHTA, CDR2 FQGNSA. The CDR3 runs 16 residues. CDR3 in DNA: TGTGCCAGCAGCTCGACTAGCGGTCTGGGAACCAATGAGCAGTTCTTC. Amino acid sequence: CASSSTSGLGTNEQFF.

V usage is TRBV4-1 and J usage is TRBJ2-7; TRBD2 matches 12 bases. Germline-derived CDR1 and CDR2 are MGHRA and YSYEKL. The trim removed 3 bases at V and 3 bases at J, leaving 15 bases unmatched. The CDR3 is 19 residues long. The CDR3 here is CASSHPGGLAGPPNYEQYF. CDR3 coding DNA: TGCGCCAGCAGCCACCCGGGGGGACTAGCGGGCCCCCCGAACTACGAGCAGTACTTC.

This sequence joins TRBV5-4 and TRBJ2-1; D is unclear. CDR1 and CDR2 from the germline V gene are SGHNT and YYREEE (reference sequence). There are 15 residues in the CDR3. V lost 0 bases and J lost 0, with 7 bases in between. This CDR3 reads CASSLEARSYNEQFF. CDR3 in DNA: TGTGCCAGCAGCTTGGAAGCTCGCTCCTACAATGAGCAGTTCTTC.

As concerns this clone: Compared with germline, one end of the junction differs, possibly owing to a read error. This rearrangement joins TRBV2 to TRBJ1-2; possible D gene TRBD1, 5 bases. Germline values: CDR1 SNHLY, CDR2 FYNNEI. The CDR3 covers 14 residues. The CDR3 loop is CASVSLGTDYGYTF. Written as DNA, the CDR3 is TGTGCCAGCGTCTCCTTAGGGACTGACTACGGCTACACCTTC. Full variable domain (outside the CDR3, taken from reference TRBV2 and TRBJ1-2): EPEVTQTPSHQVTQMGQEVILRCVPISNHLYFYWYRQILGQKVEFLVSFYNNEISEKSEIFDDQFSVERPDGSNFTLKIRSTKLEDSAMYFCASVSLGTDYGYTFGSGTRLTVV.

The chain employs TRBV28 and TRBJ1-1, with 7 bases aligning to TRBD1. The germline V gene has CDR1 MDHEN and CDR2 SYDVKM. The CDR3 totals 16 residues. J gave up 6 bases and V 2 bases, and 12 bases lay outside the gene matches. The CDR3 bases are TGTGCCAGCAGTTTAAAAGGGGGCGAAAAAGGAGCTGAAGCTTTCTTT. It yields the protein CASSLKGGEKGAEAFF.

The CDR3 spells CATGTGLAGLQFF. The CDR3 DNA sequence: TGTGCCACCGGAACGGGACTAGCGGGCCTTCAGTTCTTC. The chain joins TRBV6-1 to TRBJ2-1; 12 positions agree with TRBD2. The CDR3 is 13 amino acids. Germline V gene sequence: CDR1 MNHNS, CDR2 SASEGT. J lost 13 bases, V lost 10 bases, and 11 bases had no gene match.

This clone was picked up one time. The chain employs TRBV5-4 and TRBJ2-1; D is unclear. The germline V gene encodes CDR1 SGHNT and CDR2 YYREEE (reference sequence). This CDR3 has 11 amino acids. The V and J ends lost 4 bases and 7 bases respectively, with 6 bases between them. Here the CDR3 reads CASSIRNEQFF. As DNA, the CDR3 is TGTGCCAGCAGCATCCGGAATGAGCAGTTCTTC.